Each of the 19 T cell receptor beta chains below was sequenced from the same sample in a study of blood T cells in healthy people across ages. Primers used in a second PCR of roughly 6 to 12 cycles were a sample-barcoded 5' primer and a J-beta primer mix. TCRdb redid the calling of the 5' RACE reads with MiXCR, one entry per CDR3 protein. The sample has 1.5 million or so distinct CDR3 sequences, roughly 45% seen once. The sample taken for sequencing was blood. The receptors originated from a woman between 18 and 30 years old in good health.

This clonotype was counted between two and nine times. The chain has TRBV19 and TRBJ2-1; tentative D call: TRBD2 (5 bases). Germline CDR1 LNHDA, CDR2 SQIVND (reference sequence). The ends were cut back, 0 bases at V and 10 bases at J, with 31 bases in the middle. The CDR3 totals 20 residues. The chain's CDR3 is CASSIDSGTPLAANRAEQFF. CDR3 coding DNA: TGTGCCAGTAGTATAGATTCGGGAACCCCCCTAGCTGCGAATCGGGCAGAGCAGTTCTTC.

The chain is built from TRBV30 and TRBJ1-2; TRBD1 matches 8 bases. J lost 8 bases, V lost 4 bases, and 9 bases had no gene match. The germline CDR1 and CDR2 sequences are GTSNPN and SVGIG (reference sequence). The CDR3 totals 13 residues. CDR3 loop: CAWTRDRFGGYTF. As DNA, the CDR3 is TGTGCCTGGACCCGGGACAGGTTTGGCGGCTACACCTTC.

The V call is TRBV5-4, the J call TRBJ2-1; tentative D call: TRBD2 (5 bases). This CDR3 has 14 residues. Germline-derived CDR1 and CDR2 are SGHNT and YYREEE (reference sequence). Trimming removed 1 base at V and 7 bases at J, with 12 bases between. The CDR3 protein is CASSLQGKRNEQFF. CDR3 bases: TGTGCCAGCAGCTTGCAAGGGAAGCGGAATGAGCAGTTCTTC.

The chain combines TRBV27 with TRBJ2-7; D is perhaps TRBD2 (7 bases). The germline CDR1 and CDR2 sequences are MNHEY and SMNVEV (reference sequence). The CDR3 is 15 amino acids. The V gene lost 3 bases and the J gene lost 4 bases, with 16 bases spanning the gap. The CDR3 nucleotides are TGTGCCAGCAGTTTGGTAGAGGCGGGGGCATACGAGCAGTACTTC. This codes for CASSLVEAGAYEQYF.

The CDR3 bases are TGCAGTGCGTCGACTAGCGGGAGTTCCGGGAAGAGCGAGCAGTACTTC. Translating gives CSASTSGSSGKSEQYF. The chain employs TRBV20-1 and TRBJ2-5; TRBD2 agrees at 12 bases. The J call is in doubt because the DNA end fits TRBJ2-7 better. The germline V gene has CDR1 DFQATT and CDR2 SNEGSKA (reference sequence). This CDR3 region has 16 residues.

V and J are TRBV7-9 and TRBJ2-4; the D is unclear. The germline gives CDR1 SEHNR, CDR2 FQNEAQ (reference sequence). V was clipped by 3 bases and J by 6 bases, with 12 bases between them. CDR3 length: 14 residues. The CDR3 nucleotides read TGTGCCAGCAGCTTGGACGGACCCAGAAACATTCAGTACTTC. Translation: CASSLDGPRNIQYF.

This clonotype was seen a few times. The chain joins TRBV20-1 to TRBJ2-7, with TRBD2 matching over 11 bases. Germline CDR1 is DFQATT and CDR2 is SNEGSKA (reference sequence). V lost 5 bases, J lost 3 bases, and 9 bases stayed unmatched. The CDR3 sequence is 15 residues long. CDR3 residues: CSASPPGTSGYEQYF. CDR3 nucleotides: TGCAGTGCTTCCCCGCCCGGGACTAGCGGCTACGAGCAGTACTTC.

V and J are TRBV5-6 and TRBJ2-7; D possibly corresponds to TRBD1 (5 bases). Germline CDR1 SGHDT, CDR2 YYEEEE. This CDR3 is 14 amino acids long. V was shortened by 0 bases and J by 9 bases, with 16 bases between the two germline ends. The DNA of the CDR3 is TGTGCCAGCAGCTTGGCCGCAAAGGGGAAGGGGCAGTACTTC. Residues: CASSLAAKGKGQYF. The variable domain in full, with the rest retrieved from reference TRBV5-6 and TRBJ2-7, is DAGVTQSPTHLIKTRGQQVTLRCSPKSGHDTVSWYQQALGQGPQFIFQYYEEEERQRGNFPDRFSGHQFPNYSSELNVNALLLGDSALYLCASSLAAKGKGQYFGPGTRLTVT.

This clonotype was seen a few times. The gene calls are TRBV4-2 and TRBJ1-1; 10 bases match TRBD1. The CDR3 has 16 residues. Germline CDR1 LGHNA, CDR2 YNFKEQ. V shed 4 bases, J shed 1 base, and the junction held 6 bases outside the gene matches. CDR3 residues: CASSLGTGVGNTEAFF. In nucleotides, the CDR3 is TGTGCCAGCAGCCTGGGGACAGGGGTTGGGAACACTGAAGCTTTCTTT.

This rearrangement joins TRBV6-5 to TRBJ2-6; a weak D match, TRBD1 (6 bases). There are 17 residues in the CDR3. V lost 0 bases, J lost 0 bases, and 9 bases lay in between. Germline lookup yields CDR1 MNHEY and CDR2 SVGAGI. CDR3 sequence reads: CASSYSTGSSGANVLTF. CDR3 sequence (DNA): TGTGCCAGCAGTTACTCGACAGGTTCCTCTGGGGCCAACGTCCTGACTTTC.

V gene TRBV9 combines with J gene TRBJ2-1; 10 bases are shared with TRBD1. The CDR3 has 15 residues. The ends lost 2 bases at V and 5 bases at J; junction bases unmatched: 4. Per the germline V gene, CDR1 is SGDLS and CDR2 is YYNGEE. The CDR3 protein is CASSVGQGGDNEQFF. The CDR3 coding sequence is TGTGCCAGCAGCGTTGGACAGGGGGGGGACAATGAGCAGTTCTTC.

The genes are TRBV12-3 or TRBV12-4 and TRBJ2-1, with D perhaps matching TRBD1 (6 bases). The J call is uncertain, as TRBJ2-7 better fits the DNA end. This CDR3 is built from 15 residues. CDR3 region: CASSSTGGSYNEQYF. The CDR3, as DNA: TGTGCCAGCAGTTCGACAGGCGGTTCCTACAATGAGCAGTACTTC.

This clonotype was seen more than once but under ten times. The chain links TRBV29-1 to TRBJ2-3; unclear D gene. The CDR3 extends over 13 amino acids. Per the germline V gene, CDR1 is SQVTM and CDR2 is ANQGSEA. V dropped 3 bases and J dropped 4 bases, with 11 bases sitting between them. The CDR3 spells CSVEPGVSDTQYF. The CDR3 nucleotides are TGCAGCGTTGAGCCCGGTGTCTCAGATACGCAGTATTTT.

Note on this clonotype: Relative to the germline gene, one junction end is altered; a read error may explain this. The J gene is TRBJ1-1, the V gene TRBV12-3 or TRBV12-4; D is unclear. This CDR3 has 16 amino acids. CDR3 bases: TGTGCCAGCACCGACGAACATCGGGGTGGGAACACTGAAGTTTTCTTT. As protein: CASTDEHRGGNTEVFF.

The V and J genes are TRBV2 and TRBJ2-5, with 8 nucleotides matching TRBD2. After removal of 2 bases from V and 1 base from J, the junction contained 6 bases not matched to a gene. The V gene's germline CDR1 is SNHLY and CDR2 FYNNEI. There are 16 residues in the CDR3. CDR3 sequence: CASSEWGGTSQETQYF. In nucleotides, the CDR3 is TGTGCCAGCAGTGAATGGGGTGGGACTAGCCAAGAGACCCAGTACTTC.

The chain carries TRBV7-3 and TRBJ2-1; TRBD2 is a possible D gene (5 bases). The CDR3 loop spans 15 amino acids. Trimming cost V 5 bases and J 7 bases, with 18 bases left between them. CDR1 and CDR2 from the germline V gene are SGHTA and FQGTGA. The DNA of the CDR3 is TGTGCCAGCAGCCTCCGGGAAGGCTTGAAAAATGAGCAGTTCTTC. Amino acid sequence: CASSLREGLKNEQFF.

This clonotype has a count of ten or more. V is TRBV28 and J is TRBJ1-5, with D possibly being TRBD1 (6 bases). V shed 6 bases and J shed 4 bases, with 13 bases lying between them. CDR1 is MDHEN and CDR2 is SYDVKM in the germline V gene. CDR3 size: 14 residues. The CDR3 DNA reads as TGTGCCAGCAGCCCACAGGGCAGTAATCAGCCCCAGCATTTT. Amino acids: CASSPQGSNQPQHF. Full variable domain (remainder filled in from reference TRBV28 and TRBJ1-5): DVKVTQSSRYLVKRTGEKVFLECVQDMDHENMFWYRQDPGLGLRLIYFSYDVKMKEKGDIPEGYSVSREKKERFSLILESASTNQTSMYLCASSPQGSNQPQHFGDGTRLSIL.

This clonotype has more than one count but fewer than ten. This rearrangement joins TRBV7-9 to TRBJ2-5, with D possibly matching TRBD1 (5 bases). This CDR3 has 13 amino acids. Trimming took 8 bases from V and 3 from J, leaving 13 bases between them. CDR1 is SEHNR, CDR2 FQNEAQ, per germline (reference sequence). This CDR3 is CASDREQKETQYF. The DNA of the CDR3 is TGTGCCAGCGACAGAGAACAAAAAGAGACCCAGTACTTC.

This chain links TRBV12-3 or TRBV12-4 with TRBJ1-2, with a possible D match to TRBD1 (5 bases). V shed 5 bases and J shed 4 bases, with 17 bases lying between them. This CDR3 has 15 residues. The CDR3, as DNA: TGTGCCAGCAGTCCCGCCGCAGGGAACCTCTATGGCTACACCTTC. Translated, it gives CASSPAAGNLYGYTF.